The 2 T cell receptor beta chains presented below share a single source sample, sequenced in a study of blood T cell repertoires in COVID-19. TCRdb's table, derived via immunoSEQ multiplex PCR, lists solely in-frame clones and lacks some. Seen here are some 270,000 clones, roughly 84% observed once, and the top ten hold 1.5%. Sequencing was performed on peripheral blood. The source is a woman aged 40-49 years who had recovered from COVID-19.

The table lists this clone with many counts. This chain links TRBV3-1 (or the pseudogene TRBV3-2) with TRBJ2-7, with 7 bases aligning to TRBD1. V dropped 4 bases and J dropped 6; count of bases not matched to a gene: 9. Germline loops: CDR1 LGHDT, CDR2 YNNKEL (reference sequence). This CDR3 is 14 amino acids long. The CDR3 sequence is CASSPGQRGSEQYF. The CDR3 bases are TGTGCCAGCAGCCCGGGACAGAGAGGCTCCGAGCAGTACTTC.

CDR3 DNA sequence: TGTGCCAGCAGCTTGTATCAGGGCGTGGGCACTGAAGCTTTCTTT. Encoded protein: CASSLYQGVGTEAFF. This rearrangement joins TRBV5-5 to TRBJ1-1; weak D call: TRBD1 (5 bases). V lost 1 base and J 4 bases, leaving 14 bases between the germline ends. Germline CDR1 SGHKS, CDR2 YYEKEE (reference sequence). This CDR3 comprises 15 residues.